The 5 T cell receptor beta chains below all came from one sample that was sequenced in a study of CD8+ T cells in alopecia areata. Sample treatment: oral pan-JAK inhibitor, 5-10 mg twice daily. Extraction of RNA preceded its reverse transcription into cDNA, which served as the sequencing template. The data were produced by immunoSEQ multiplex PCR, yet TCRdb's version contains in-frame clones alone and is incomplete. This sample has 170,000 or so clones; about 60% occur once, and the top ten carry around an eighth. The sample was CD8+ T cells sorted from blood, taken at week 24, from a patient treated with tofacitinib. These receptors came from a human donor with alopecia areata.

The gene calls are TRBV19 and TRBJ2-3, with D unresolved. Trimming left V 3 bases short and J 0 bases short, with 1 base between. The CDR3 is made up of 12 amino acids. The germline V gene encodes CDR1 LNHDA and CDR2 SQIVND (reference sequence). CDR3 nucleotide sequence: TGTGCCAGTAGTATTAGCACAGATACGCAGTATTTT. As protein: CASSISTDTQYF. Filled out from reference TRBV19 and TRBJ2-3, the complete variable domain reads DGGITQSPKYLFRKEGQNVTLSCEQNLNHDAMYWYRQDPGQGLRLIYYSQIVNDFQKGDIAEGYSVSREKKESFPLTVTSAQKNPTAFYLCASSISTDTQYFGPGTRLTVL.

This clone showed up just a few times. This chain connects TRBV13 to TRBJ2-1, with D unresolved. The germline V gene has CDR1 PRHDT and CDR2 FYEKMQ (reference sequence). The CDR3 runs 13 residues. The ends were cut back, 0 bases at V and 8 bases at J, with 8 bases in the middle. CDR3 sequence reads: CASSLGRRDEQFF. CDR3 nucleotides: TGTGCCAGCAGCTTAGGCAGGAGAGATGAGCAGTTCTTC.

The J gene is TRBJ1-2, the V gene TRBV7-2; D might be TRBD1 (5 bases). This CDR3 has 15 amino acids. Per the germline V gene, CDR1 is SGHTA and CDR2 is FQGNSA. V was clipped by 3 bases and J by 3 bases, with 14 bases between them. This CDR3 reads CASSFYGARDYGYTF. In DNA, the CDR3 is TGTGCCAGCAGCTTTTACGGGGCGCGAGACTATGGCTACACCTTC.

This clone was counted between two and nine times. The genes are TRBV7-9 and TRBJ2-3; D tentatively fits TRBD1 or TRBD2 (5 bases each). Trimming stripped 2 bases from V and 6 bases from J, with 12 bases between. Germline V CDR1 and CDR2: SEHNR, FQNEAQ (reference sequence). The CDR3 has 14 amino acids. The CDR3 sequence: CASSLRRGEDTQYF. CDR3 nucleotides: TGTGCCAGCAGCTTAAGACGGGGCGAGGATACGCAGTATTTT. Drawing the rest from reference TRBV7-9 and TRBJ2-3, the complete variable domain is DTGVSQNPRHKITKRGQNVTFRCDPISEHNRLYWYRQTLGQGPEFLTYFQNEAQLEKSRLLSDRFSAERPKGSFSTLEIQRTEQGDSAMYLCASSLRRGEDTQYFGPGTRLTVL.

This clone occurred a few times. The chain joins TRBV5-1 to TRBJ2-7; maybe TRBD1 (5 bases). The CDR3 loop spans 12 amino acids. CDR1 is SGHRS and CDR2 is YFSETQ in the germline V gene. Trimming stripped 5 bases from V and 0 bases from J, with 6 bases between. The CDR3 DNA reads as TGCGCCAGCAGGGACAACTCCTACGAGCAGTACTTC. Translating it yields CASRDNSYEQYF.